These 13 T cell receptor beta chains originate from one sample sequenced in a study of CXCR3-negative and CXCR3-positive naive CD8 T cells. The authors prepared UMI-labeled TRB cDNA libraries by 5' RACE. TCRdb re-called the 5' RACE reads; every CDR3 protein appears as one record, without DNA. Seen in this sample are over 35,000 distinct CDR3 sequences; the ten most common clones hold about 2.5%. Sequencing was done on a sample of naive CXCR3- CD8+ T cells from blood. The subset is: CD45RO-CCR7+CD27+CD95- naive CD8+ T cells lacking CXCR3 (TNR3-). These receptors were collected from a human donor in good health. Some clones in this sample may be carry-over from other donors' samples.

The rearrangement links TRBV4-3 to TRBJ1-5. This CDR3 region has 16 residues. From germline, CDR1 is LGHNA and CDR2 YSLEER. CDR3 region: CASSQDLRSSNQPQHF.

This sequence joins TRBV4-2 and TRBJ2-2; the TCRdb call, TRBD2, lacks DNA for checking. This CDR3 contains 13 residues. Germline V gene data show CDR1 as LGHNA and CDR2 as YNFKEQ. The CDR3 here is CASNSGDTGELFF.

The chain links TRBV29-1 to TRBJ2-4. Germline V gene lookup returns CDR1 SQVTM and CDR2 ANQGSEA. CDR3 length: 11 residues. Here the CDR3 reads CSLLAKNIQYF.

The V gene is TRBV4-3, the J gene TRBJ2-2; absent DNA, TCRdb's TRBD2 call cannot be checked. CDR1 and CDR2 (germline): LGHNA, YSLEER. This CDR3 comprises 15 residues. This chain's CDR3 is CASSQGGDGTGELFF.

The chain carries TRBV2 and TRBJ1-4. The germline gives CDR1 SNHLY, CDR2 FYNNEI. The CDR3 extends over 11 amino acids. The CDR3 reads CASRRSEKLFF.

The chain recombines TRBV24-1 with TRBJ1-5. The germline gives CDR1 KGHDR, CDR2 SFDVKD. The CDR3 has 13 amino acids. CDR3 sequence: CATSVADGQPQHF.

The chain is built from TRBV6-1 and TRBJ2-1; the D call from TCRdb, TRBD1, cannot be confirmed without DNA. The CDR3 runs to 15 residues. Germline CDR1 reads MNHNS; CDR2 reads SASEGT. The CDR3 loop is CASSVETGGYNEQFF.

J is TRBJ2-5 and V is TRBV29-1. Germline-derived CDR1 and CDR2 are SQVTM and ANQGSEA. CDR3 length: 14 amino acids. Here the CDR3 reads CSVHAYGSQETQYF.

CDR3 loop: CASSPFRGGGYEQYF. J is TRBJ2-7 and V is TRBV6-6; TCRdb returns TRBD1, unconfirmable since there is no DNA. The CDR3 is 15 amino acids. Germline V gives CDR1 MNHNY, CDR2 SVGAGI (reference sequence).

This chain links TRBV7-3 with TRBJ2-3; checking the TCRdb D call of TRBD1 is not possible without DNA. CDR1 is SGHTA, CDR2 FQGTGA, per germline. CDR3 length equals 16 residues. CDR3 amino acids: CASSWGPEAGADTQYF.

This chain joins TRBV14 and TRBJ2-7. CDR1 and CDR2 (germline): SGHDN, FVKESK. This CDR3 region has 12 residues. The CDR3 sequence: CASSQETPEQYF.

V gene TRBV6-5 combines with J gene TRBJ2-2; TCRdb picks TRBD2, but there is no DNA to check that call. This CDR3 is built from 16 residues. Germline CDR1 reads MNHEY; CDR2 reads SVGAGI. The CDR3 loop is CASSHGQAGGAGELFF.

J is TRBJ2-1 and V is TRBV19; TCRdb gives TRBD2 as the D gene, but with no DNA this cannot be confirmed. The CDR3 runs to 16 residues. In germline, CDR1 is LNHDA, CDR2 SQIVND (reference sequence). CDR3 protein: CASSTLTGGRGDEQFF.